This T cell receptor beta chain derives from a study of blood T cells in healthy people across ages (dated by TCRdb to 2013 to 2016). With regard to the full study: In model experiments, template switching captured roughly one uniquely barcoded TCR beta cDNA molecule for every two T cells. To track age-related changes in TCR beta repertoire diversity, the study relied on deep sequencing normalized with unique cDNA molecular identifiers. To avoid experimental bias, donors of different ages were spread randomly across the sequencing lanes. The study analyzed two additional independent replicas of 1 million unique cDNA reads from the same blood draw for two donors, one aged 18 to 30 and one aged 80 or older. Donors were grouped into four age groups: young (average roughly 15 years), middle-aged (around 39), aged (62) and long-lived (approximately 78).

This clonotype appeared a few times. This receptor's antigen is unknown. Nothing much larger sits one base from this clone, and base qualities are not available. Based on the germline V gene, the CDR1 and CDR2 sequences are SGDLS and YYNGEE. The CDR3, from cysteine to phenylalanine, totals 18 residues. The kept DNA is CDR3 alone, 54 bases in frame from the first base. V sheds 4 bases and J sheds 0 bases, leaving 17 bases between their ends. Donors were 30 to 45 systemically healthy Caucasian individuals from Russia aged about 6 to 100 years. Ten milliliters of peripheral blood were drawn from each donor into EDTA-treated Vacutainer tubes. Ficoll-Paque density-gradient centrifugation was used to isolate PBMCs, with at least 7 million per sample. Total RNA, at least 6 micrograms per sample, was extracted from PBMCs with Trizol reagent. The percentages of naive CD45RAhigh/CD27high T cells were determined by flow cytometry on a PBMC aliquot from every donor.

Overall study outcomes, separate from this receptor: A strong correlation was found between observed TCR beta diversity and the percentage of naive T cells measured by flow cytometry. Estimates of total diversity from one million sequenced T cells were regarded as lower bounds and underestimates. Because profiling used bulk unsorted PBMCs, naive and antigen-experienced compartments could not be compared conclusively. Because the CMV infection status of the donors was unknown, age-related changes in expanded clonotypes may potentially have been confounded. Compared with the aged group, the long-lived group had more naive CD4+ T cells, fewer expanded clones and increased TCR diversity, a pattern suggesting age selection. Observed TCR beta diversity per million T cells fell roughly linearly with age, and a significant reduction was already apparent by age about 36.

The method behind the library was 5' RACE. The sequencer was an Illumina HiSeq 2500. The second PCR ran for roughly 7 to 11 cycles and used a J-beta primer mix along with a sample-barcoded 5' primer. Each TCR beta cDNA molecule received a unique molecular identifier from a template-switch 5' adaptor carrying 12 random nucleotides. Each sample yielded at least 2.5 million CDR3-containing paired-end reads. The Mint cDNA synthesis kit, primed by a TRBC-specific oligonucleotide, was used to synthesize first-strand cDNA from all RNA. All cDNA was treated with uracil-DNA glycosylase and then went through a first 18-cycle PCR with the universal primers M1SS and BC2_uni_R. The study's processing was this. Normalization of each sample was performed by random selection of 1 million high-quality reads, each carrying a distinct molecular identifier. Reads with shared molecular identifiers were discarded instead of being binned into consensus sequences. CDR3 identification, clonotype clustering and error correction used MiTCR with a Q25 quality threshold and the strictest error-elimination algorithm. Lower-bound total TCR beta diversity was estimated with a nonparametric unseen species model using Euler transformation. The raw public data were reprocessed by TCRdb itself: fastp quality trimming at Q25, MiXCR clonotype calling, in-frame beta chains only. Each CDR3 protein appears once, grouped with its most common genes and DNA. TCRdb, not the original authors, processed these V and J calls. The sample table holds approximately 790,000 distinct CDR3 sequences, of which about 62% were seen once. Approximately 30% of the sample belongs to the ten largest clones.

The sequence came from a man aged 30 to 45 in good health. Material for sequencing was blood. The chain links TRBV9 with TRBJ2-6; there is no confident call for the D gene. The DNA sequence is TGTGCCAGCAGCCCCACCGTAAGGACCAGCTCTGGGGCCAACGTCCTGACTTTC. The resulting protein is CASSPTVRTSSGANVLTF.